The text below deals with one T cell receptor beta chain. The CDR3 contains 12 residues. CDR1 and CDR2 from the germline V gene are MNHNS and SASEGT. The V and J ends lost 6 bases and 8 bases, in that order; junction bases with no gene match: 3. The data were produced by immunoSEQ multiplex PCR, yet TCRdb's version contains in-frame clones alone and is incomplete. The sample carries around 700,000 clones, approximately 73% recorded once. The data stem from a study of shared clonotypes between healthy human individuals. Study background: There were three CD4 naive, three CD4 memory, two CD8 naive and one CD8 memory plates per donor.

Sequencing was done on a sample of memory CD4+ T cells sorted from blood. The subset here: CD45RA-negative fraction. The sequence was collected from a woman younger than 45 in good health. V usage is TRBV6-1 and J usage is TRBJ2-3; 9 positions match TRBD2. CDR3 amino acids: CASSLSGSTQYF. In DNA form, the CDR3 reads TGTGCCAGCAGCCTTAGCGGGAGTACGCAGTATTTT.